This TCR beta chain was sequenced during a study of cytomegalovirus exposure and HLA in healthy donors. Use of 60 Vbeta and 13 Jbeta primers characterized the PCR. TCRdb keeps only in-frame clones here, not all; method: immunoSEQ multiplex PCR. The sample lists about 140,000 clones; about three quarters were seen once. The CDR3 contains 15 residues. V lost 4 bases and J 0 bases, leaving 13 bases between the germline ends. Germline lookup yields CDR1 MNHEY and CDR2 SMNVEV (reference sequence). This chain uses TRBV27 with TRBJ2-7, with D perhaps TRBD2 (5 bases). The specimen sequenced was PBMCs. The receptor was isolated from a human donor in good health. Here the CDR3 DNA reads TGTGCCAGCAGTTCGCTAGCCCGGAGCTCCTACGAGCAGTACTTC. This encodes CASSSLARSSYEQYF.